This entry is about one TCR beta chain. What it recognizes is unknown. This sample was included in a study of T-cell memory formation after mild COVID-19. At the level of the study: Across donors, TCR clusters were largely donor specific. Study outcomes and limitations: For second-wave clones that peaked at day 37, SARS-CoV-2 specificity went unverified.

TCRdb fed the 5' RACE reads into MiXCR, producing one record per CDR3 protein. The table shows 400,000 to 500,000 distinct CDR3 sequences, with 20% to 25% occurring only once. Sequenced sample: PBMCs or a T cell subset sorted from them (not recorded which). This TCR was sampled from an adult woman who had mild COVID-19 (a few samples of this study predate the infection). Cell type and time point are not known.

The CDR3 protein is CSVESGLSYEQYF. The CDR3 nucleotides read TGCAGCGTTGAATCGGGCCTCTCCTACGAGCAGTACTTC. The chain is built from TRBV29-1 and TRBJ2-7; D unclear. The germline CDR1 and CDR2 sequences are SQVTM and ANQGSEA. V was trimmed by 2 bases and J by 0 bases, leaving 8 bases between them. CDR3 size: 13 residues.